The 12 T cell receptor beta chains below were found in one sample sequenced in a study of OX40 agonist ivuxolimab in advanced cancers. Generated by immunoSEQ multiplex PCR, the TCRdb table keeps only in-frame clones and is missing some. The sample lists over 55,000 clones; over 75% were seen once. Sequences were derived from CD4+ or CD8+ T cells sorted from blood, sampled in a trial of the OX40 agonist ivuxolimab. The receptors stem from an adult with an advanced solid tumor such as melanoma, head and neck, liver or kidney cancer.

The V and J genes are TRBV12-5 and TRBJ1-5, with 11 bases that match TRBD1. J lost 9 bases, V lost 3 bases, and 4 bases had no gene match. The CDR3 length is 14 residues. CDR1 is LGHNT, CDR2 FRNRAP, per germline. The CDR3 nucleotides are TGTGCTAGTGGTTTCCGGACAGGGGGCAGGCCCCAGCATTTT. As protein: CASGFRTGGRPQHF. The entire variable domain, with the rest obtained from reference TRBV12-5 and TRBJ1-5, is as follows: DARVTQTPRHKVTEMGQEVTMRCQPILGHNTVFWYRQTMMQGLELLAYFRNRAPLDDSGMPKDRFSAEMPDATLATLKIQPSEPRDSAVYFCASGFRTGGRPQHFGDGTRLSIL.

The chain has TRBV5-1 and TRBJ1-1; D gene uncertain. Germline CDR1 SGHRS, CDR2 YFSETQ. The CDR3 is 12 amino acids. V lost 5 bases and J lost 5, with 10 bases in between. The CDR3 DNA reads TGCGCCAGCAGAAATCCGCGAACTGAAGCTTTCTTT. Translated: CASRNPRTEAFF.

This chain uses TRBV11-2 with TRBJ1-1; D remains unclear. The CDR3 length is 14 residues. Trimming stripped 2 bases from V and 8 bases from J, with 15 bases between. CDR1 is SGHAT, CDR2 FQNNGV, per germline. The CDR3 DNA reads TGTGCCAGCAGCTTACGGCCGAGTCTAGAGGAAGCTTTCTTT. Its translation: CASSLRPSLEEAFF.

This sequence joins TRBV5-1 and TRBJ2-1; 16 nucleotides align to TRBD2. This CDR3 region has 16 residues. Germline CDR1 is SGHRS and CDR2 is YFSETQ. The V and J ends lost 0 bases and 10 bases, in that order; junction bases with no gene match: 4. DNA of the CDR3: TGCGCCAGCAGCTTGGAGGGACTAGCGGGAGGGCTGGAGCAGTTCTTC. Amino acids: CASSLEGLAGGLEQFF.

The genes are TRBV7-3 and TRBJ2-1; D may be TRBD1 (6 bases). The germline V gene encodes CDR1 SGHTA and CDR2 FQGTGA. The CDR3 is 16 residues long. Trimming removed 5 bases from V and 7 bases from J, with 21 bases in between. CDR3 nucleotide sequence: TGTGCCAGCAGCCCCTCGACGACGTGGGGGCCTAATGAGCAGTTCTTC. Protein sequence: CASSPSTTWGPNEQFF.

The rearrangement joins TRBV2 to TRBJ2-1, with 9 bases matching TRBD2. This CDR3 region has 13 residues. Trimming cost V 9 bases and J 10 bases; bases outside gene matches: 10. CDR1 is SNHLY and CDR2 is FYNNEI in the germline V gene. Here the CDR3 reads CARDHSGGPEQFF. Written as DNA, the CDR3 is TGTGCCAGGGACCATAGCGGGGGACCCGAGCAGTTCTTC.

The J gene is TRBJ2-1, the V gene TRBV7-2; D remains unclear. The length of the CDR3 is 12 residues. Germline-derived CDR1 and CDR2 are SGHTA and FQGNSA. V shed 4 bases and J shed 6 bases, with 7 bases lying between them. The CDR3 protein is CASSSFINEQFF. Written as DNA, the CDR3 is TGTGCCAGCAGCTCATTTATCAATGAGCAGTTCTTC. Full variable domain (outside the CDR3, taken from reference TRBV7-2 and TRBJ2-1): GAGVSQSPSNKVTEKGKDVELRCDPISGHTALYWYRQSLGQGLEFLIYFQGNSAPDKSGLPSDRFSAERTGGSVSTLTIQRTQQEDSAVYLCASSSFINEQFFGPGTRLTVL.

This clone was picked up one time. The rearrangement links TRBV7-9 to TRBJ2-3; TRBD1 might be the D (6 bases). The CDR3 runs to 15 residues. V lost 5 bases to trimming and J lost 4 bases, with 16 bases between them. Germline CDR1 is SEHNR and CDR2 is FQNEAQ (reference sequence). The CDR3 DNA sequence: TGTGCCAGCAGCCACCGTGCCAGGGGCGCAGATACGCAGTATTTT. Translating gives CASSHRARGADTQYF.

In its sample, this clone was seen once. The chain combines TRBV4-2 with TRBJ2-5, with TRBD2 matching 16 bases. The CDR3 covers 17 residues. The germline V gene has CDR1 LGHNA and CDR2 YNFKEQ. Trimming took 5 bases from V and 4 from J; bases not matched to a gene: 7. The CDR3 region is CASSDGTSGGAPETQYF. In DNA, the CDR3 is TGTGCCAGCAGCGACGGGACTAGCGGGGGGGCCCCAGAGACCCAGTACTTC.

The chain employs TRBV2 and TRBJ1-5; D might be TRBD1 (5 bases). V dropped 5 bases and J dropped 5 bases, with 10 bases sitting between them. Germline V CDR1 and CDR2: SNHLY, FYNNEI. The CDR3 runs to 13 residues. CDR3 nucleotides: TGTGCCAGCAGTACCGGGGGATATCAGCCCCAGCATTTT. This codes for CASSTGGYQPQHF.

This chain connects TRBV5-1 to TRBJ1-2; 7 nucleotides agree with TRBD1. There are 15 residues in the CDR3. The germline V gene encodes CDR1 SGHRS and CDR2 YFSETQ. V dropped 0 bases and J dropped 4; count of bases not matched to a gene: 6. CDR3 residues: CASSLERGHIYGYTF. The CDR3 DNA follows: TGCGCCAGCAGCTTGGAAAGGGGGCACATCTATGGCTACACCTTC.

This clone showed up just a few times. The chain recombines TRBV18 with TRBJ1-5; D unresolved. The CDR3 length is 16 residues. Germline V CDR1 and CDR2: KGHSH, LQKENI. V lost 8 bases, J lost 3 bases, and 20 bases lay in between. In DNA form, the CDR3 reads TGTGCCAGCACATCCCAGCCTATGGGGAACAATCAGCCCCAGCATTTT. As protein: CASTSQPMGNNQPQHF.